Sequencing of this TCR beta chain was carried out in a study of CD8+ T cells in alopecia areata. The V gene's germline CDR1 is SGHRS and CDR2 YFSETQ. This CDR3 spans 15 amino acids. The germline V and J ends were trimmed by 0 bases and 4 bases, with 13 bases remaining between them. General study points: Affected scalp, especially in alopecia totalis/universalis, had a higher clonality than normal scalp did.

This clone has just a few counts. Its antigen is not identified. Extraction and reverse transcription of RNA yielded cDNA as the sequencing template. Using immunoSEQ multiplex PCR, the repertoire was profiled, and TCRdb retains in-frame clones only, with some absent. The sample lists over 150,000 clones, roughly 65% occurring once. This clonotype originated in a human donor with alopecia areata. The sample consisted of CD4+ T cells sorted from blood, taken at week 0. V is TRBV5-1 and J is TRBJ1-2, with unresolved D. The CDR3 nucleotides read TGCGCCAGCAGCTTGGACGGGCCCTTTGGCTATGGCTACACCTTC. Translation: CASSLDGPFGYGYTF.